This T cell receptor beta chain was sequenced for a study of blood T cell repertoires in COVID-19. At the level of the study: The United States, Italy and Spain provided the acute and convalescent COVID-19 samples. Sources were T cells, B-cell-depleted T cells, or PBMCs; the material itself was cDNA or gDNA.

Authors' processing steps: Nucleated cell counts were estimated from reference gene primer amplification. Profiled with immunoSEQ multiplex PCR; TCRdb holds only in-frame clones, not every one. That table furnishes V, J and clone size, whereas the DNA furnished D and trimming. The sample records roughly 120,000 clones, roughly 88% being singletons. Germline-derived CDR1 and CDR2 are MDHEN and SYDVKM. Trimming removed 5 bases at V and 0 bases at J, with 11 bases between. CDR3 length equals 15 residues. The clonotype originates from a woman between 65 and 79 years old with acute or convalescent COVID-19. This chain uses TRBV28 with TRBJ1-5; D gene uncertain. The sequenced sample was peripheral blood. CDR3 loop: CASSPSGYSNQPQHF. The CDR3 DNA follows: TGTGCCAGCAGTCCCTCGGGGTATAGCAATCAGCCCCAGCATTTT.